The 7 T cell receptor beta chains below were found in one sample sequenced in a study of cytomegalovirus exposure and HLA in healthy donors. PCR primers comprised 60 Vbeta and 13 Jbeta primers. TCRdb keeps only in-frame clones here, not all; method: immunoSEQ multiplex PCR. The table records 100,000 to 140,000 clones, approximately 81% of them present only once. The sample was PBMCs. Every receptor here comes from a man under 40 in good health and CMV-seronegative.

The table lists this clone with a few counts. The CDR3 DNA is TGTGCCAGCAGATCGACTGAGTCCTACAATGAGCAGTTCTTC. It yields the protein CASRSTESYNEQFF. The chain uses TRBV27 and TRBJ2-1; D call uncertain. Trimming stripped 6 bases from V and 1 base from J, with 10 bases between. The V gene's germline CDR1 is MNHEY and CDR2 SMNVEV (reference sequence). The CDR3 consists of 14 residues.

The CDR3 nucleotides are TGTGCCATCAGTGAGTCGAAGGGAGCGGATACGCAGTATTTT. This codes for CAISESKGADTQYF. This sequence joins TRBV10-3 and TRBJ2-3, with D tentatively TRBD2 (5 bases). The V end was cut by 0 bases, the J end by 6 bases, with 10 bases between. Germline V gene data show CDR1 as ENHRY and CDR2 as SYGVKD. The CDR3 contains 14 residues.

The CDR3 reads CASSQPGLAAAYEQYF. The CDR3 DNA reads TGTGCCAGCAGCCAGCCGGGACTAGCGGCGGCCTACGAGCAGTACTTC. This chain joins TRBV4-2 and TRBJ2-7; 11 positions match TRBD2. Losses at the gene ends were 3 bases for V and 2 bases for J; bases not matched to a gene: 6. The germline V gene has CDR1 LGHNA and CDR2 YNFKEQ. CDR3 size: 16 residues.

V is TRBV6-5 and J is TRBJ2-3; tentatively, D is TRBD1 (6 bases). The CDR3 runs 14 residues. Trimming removed 5 bases at V and 3 bases at J, with 12 bases between. Germline V gene lookup returns CDR1 MNHEY and CDR2 SVGAGI. The CDR3 reads CASSRQAGTDTQYF. The CDR3 nucleotides read TGTGCCAGCAGTCGACAGGCAGGGACAGATACGCAGTATTTT.

The chain has TRBV4-1 and TRBJ1-1, with 7 nucleotides matching TRBD1. The CDR3 length is 16 residues. V gave up 1 base and J gave up 0 bases; unmatched junction bases: 5. Germline V gene sequence: CDR1 MGHRA, CDR2 YSYEKL. The CDR3 loop is CASSQADRAMNTEAFF. Here the CDR3 DNA reads TGCGCCAGCAGCCAAGCCGACAGGGCCATGAACACTGAAGCTTTCTTT.

The V call is TRBV9, the J call TRBJ2-1; 11 nucleotides match TRBD2. The germline V gene encodes CDR1 SGDLS and CDR2 YYNGEE. CDR3 length equals 16 residues. V lost 6 bases, J lost 4 bases, and 9 bases stayed unmatched. The CDR3 region has the DNA TGTGCCAGCACCCCCCGAGGGACTAGCGGATACAATGAGCAGTTCTTC. As protein: CASTPRGTSGYNEQFF.

The chain carries TRBV29-1 and TRBJ2-7; 9 bases align to TRBD2. Germline CDR1 is SQVTM and CDR2 is ANQGSEA. This CDR3 comprises 17 residues. With 4 bases clipped from V and 6 bases from J, the junction kept 19 bases outside the gene matches. The CDR3 loop reads CSVGVGQIAGDLGEQYF. CDR3 bases: TGCAGCGTTGGCGTGGGTCAAATAGCGGGGGATCTGGGCGAGCAGTACTTC.